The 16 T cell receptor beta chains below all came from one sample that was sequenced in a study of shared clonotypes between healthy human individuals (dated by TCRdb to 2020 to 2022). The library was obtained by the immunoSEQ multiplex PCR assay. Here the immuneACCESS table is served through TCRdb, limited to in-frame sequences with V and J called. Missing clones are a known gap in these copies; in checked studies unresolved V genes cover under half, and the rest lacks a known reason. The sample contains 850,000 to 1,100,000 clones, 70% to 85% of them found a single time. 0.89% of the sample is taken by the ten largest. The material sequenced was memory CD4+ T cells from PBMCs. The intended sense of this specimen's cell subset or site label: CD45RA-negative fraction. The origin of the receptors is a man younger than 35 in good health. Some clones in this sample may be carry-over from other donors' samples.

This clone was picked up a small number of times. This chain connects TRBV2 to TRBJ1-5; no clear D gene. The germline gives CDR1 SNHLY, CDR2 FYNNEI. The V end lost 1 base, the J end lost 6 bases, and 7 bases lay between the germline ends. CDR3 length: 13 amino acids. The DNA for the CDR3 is TGTGCCAGCAGTGAAGATTGGGGTCAGCCCCAGCATTTT. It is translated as CASSEDWGQPQHF.

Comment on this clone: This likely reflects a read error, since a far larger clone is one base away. CDR3: CASGLAEGETQYF. The CDR3 coding sequence is TGTGCCAGCGGGTTGGCGGAAGGAGAGACCCAGTACTTC. This chain links TRBV7-9 with TRBJ2-5; D unclear. The germline V gene has CDR1 SEHNR and CDR2 FQNEAQ (reference sequence). The CDR3 has 13 amino acids. The ends were cut back, 8 bases at V and 4 bases at J, with 14 bases in the middle.

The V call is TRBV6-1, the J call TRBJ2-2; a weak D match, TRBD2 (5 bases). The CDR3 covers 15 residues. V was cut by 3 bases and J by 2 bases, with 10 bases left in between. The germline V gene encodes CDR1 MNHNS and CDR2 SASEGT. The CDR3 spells CASSDGRGNTGELFF. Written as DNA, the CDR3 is TGTGCCAGCAGTGACGGACGGGGTAACACCGGGGAGCTGTTTTTT.

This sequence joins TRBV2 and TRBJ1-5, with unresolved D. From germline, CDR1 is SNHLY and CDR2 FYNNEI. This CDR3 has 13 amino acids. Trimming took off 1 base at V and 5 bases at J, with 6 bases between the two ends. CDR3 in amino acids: CASSEVDDQPQHF. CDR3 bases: TGTGCCAGCAGTGAAGTGGACGATCAGCCCCAGCATTTT.

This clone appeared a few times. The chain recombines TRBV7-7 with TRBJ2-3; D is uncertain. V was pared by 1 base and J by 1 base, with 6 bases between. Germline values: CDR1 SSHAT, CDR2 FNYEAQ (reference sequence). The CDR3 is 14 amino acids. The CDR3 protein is CASSLGPGTDTQYF. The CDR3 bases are TGTGCCAGCAGCTTAGGACCGGGCACAGATACGCAGTATTTT.

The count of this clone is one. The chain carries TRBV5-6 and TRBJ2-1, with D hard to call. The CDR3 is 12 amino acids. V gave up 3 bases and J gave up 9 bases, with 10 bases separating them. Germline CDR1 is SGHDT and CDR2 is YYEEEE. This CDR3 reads CASSSYSREQFF. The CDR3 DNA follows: TGTGCCAGCAGCTCCTATTCCCGTGAGCAGTTCTTC.

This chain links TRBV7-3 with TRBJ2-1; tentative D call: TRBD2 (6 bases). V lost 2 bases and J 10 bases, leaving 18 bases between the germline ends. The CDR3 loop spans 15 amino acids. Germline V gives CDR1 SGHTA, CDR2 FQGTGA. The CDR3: CASSLWASAPAEQFF. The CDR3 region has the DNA TGTGCCAGCAGCTTATGGGCTAGCGCTCCGGCAGAGCAGTTCTTC.

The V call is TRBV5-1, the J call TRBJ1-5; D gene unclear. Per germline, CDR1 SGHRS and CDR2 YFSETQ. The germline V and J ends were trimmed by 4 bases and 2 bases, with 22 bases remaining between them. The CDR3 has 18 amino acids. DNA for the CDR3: TGCGCCAGCAGCCGTACCCCCATTTTCAGTCTTCGCAATCAGCCCCAGCATTTT. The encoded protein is CASSRTPIFSLRNQPQHF. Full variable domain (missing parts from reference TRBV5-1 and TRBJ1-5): KAGVTQTPRYLIKTRGQQVTLSCSPISGHRSVSWYQQTPGQGLQFLFEYFSETQRNKGNFPGRFSGRQFSNSRSEMNVSTLELGDSALYLCASSRTPIFSLRNQPQHFGDGTRLSIL.

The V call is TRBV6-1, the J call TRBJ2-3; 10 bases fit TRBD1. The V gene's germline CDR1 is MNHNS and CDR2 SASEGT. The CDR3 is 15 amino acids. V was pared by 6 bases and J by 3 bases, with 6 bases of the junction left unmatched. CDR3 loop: CASRAGQGRTDTQYF. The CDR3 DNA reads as TGTGCCAGCAGGGCGGGACAGGGGAGGACAGATACGCAGTATTTT.

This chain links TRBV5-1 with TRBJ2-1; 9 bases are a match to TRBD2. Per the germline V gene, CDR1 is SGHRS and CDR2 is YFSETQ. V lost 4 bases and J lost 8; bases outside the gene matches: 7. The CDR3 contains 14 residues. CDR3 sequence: CASSGSGSGHEQFF. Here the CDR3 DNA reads TGCGCCAGCAGCGGTAGCGGGAGCGGACATGAGCAGTTCTTC.

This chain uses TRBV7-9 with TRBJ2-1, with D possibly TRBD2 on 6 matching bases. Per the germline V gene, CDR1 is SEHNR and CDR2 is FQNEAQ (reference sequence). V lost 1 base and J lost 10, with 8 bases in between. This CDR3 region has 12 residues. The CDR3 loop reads CASSLGGIEQFF. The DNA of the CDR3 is TGTGCCAGCAGCTTAGGCGGGATCGAGCAGTTCTTC.

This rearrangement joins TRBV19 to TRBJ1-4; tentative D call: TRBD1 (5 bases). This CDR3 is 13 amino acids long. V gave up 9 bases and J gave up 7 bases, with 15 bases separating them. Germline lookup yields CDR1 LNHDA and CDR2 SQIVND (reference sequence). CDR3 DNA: TGTGCCAGCTCAGGGCGCCTCAGTGAAAAACTGTTTTTT. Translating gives CASSGRLSEKLFF.

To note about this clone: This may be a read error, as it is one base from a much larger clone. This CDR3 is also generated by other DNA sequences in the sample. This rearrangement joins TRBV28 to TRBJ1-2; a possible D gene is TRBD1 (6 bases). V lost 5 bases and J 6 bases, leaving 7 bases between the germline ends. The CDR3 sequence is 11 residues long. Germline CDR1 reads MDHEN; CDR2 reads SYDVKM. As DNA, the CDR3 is TGTGCCAGCAGTCACAGGGATGGCTACACCTTC. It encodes CASSHRDGYTF.

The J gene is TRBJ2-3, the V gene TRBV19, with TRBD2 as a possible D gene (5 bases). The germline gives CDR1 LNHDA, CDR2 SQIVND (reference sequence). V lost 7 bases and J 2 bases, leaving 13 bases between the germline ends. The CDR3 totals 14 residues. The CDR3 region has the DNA TGTGCCAGTACCGACGTCGGGAACACAGATACGCAGTATTTT. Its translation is CASTDVGNTDTQYF. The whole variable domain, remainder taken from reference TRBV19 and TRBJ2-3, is DGGITQSPKYLFRKEGQNVTLSCEQNLNHDAMYWYRQDPGQGLRLIYYSQIVNDFQKGDIAEGYSVSREKKESFPLTVTSAQKNPTAFYLCASTDVGNTDTQYFGPGTRLTVL.

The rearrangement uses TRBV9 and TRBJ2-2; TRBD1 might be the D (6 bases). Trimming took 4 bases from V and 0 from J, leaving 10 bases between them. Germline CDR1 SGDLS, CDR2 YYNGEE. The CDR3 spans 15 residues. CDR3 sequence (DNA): TGTGCCAGCAGCCAGGACAGTGCGAACACCGGGGAGCTGTTTTTT. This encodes CASSQDSANTGELFF.

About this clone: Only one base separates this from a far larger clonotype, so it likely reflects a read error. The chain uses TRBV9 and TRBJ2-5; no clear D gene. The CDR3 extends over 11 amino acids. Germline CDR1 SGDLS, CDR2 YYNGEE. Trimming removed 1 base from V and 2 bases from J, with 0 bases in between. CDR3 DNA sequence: TGTGCCAGCAGCGTACAAGAGACCCAGTACTTC. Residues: CASSVQETQYF.